This T cell receptor (beta chain) was recorded in a study of blood T cell repertoires in COVID-19. Study context: Sources were T cells, B-cell-depleted T cells, or PBMCs; the material itself was cDNA or gDNA.

In the original analysis: Amplifying reference gene primers gave estimates of nucleated cell counts. Only in-frame clones appear in the TCRdb table, and some are missing; sequencing was by immunoSEQ multiplex PCR. The V and J calls and clone size are taken from that table; D and trimming were inferred from the DNA. The sample includes 150,000 or so clones, over 80% of them seen just once. Seattle patients were enrolled during active infection and followed longitudinally. The CDR3 runs to 20 residues. Trimming at V came to 3 bases and at J to 2 bases, leaving 14 bases not matched to a gene. Germline V gives CDR1 SGHRS, CDR2 YFSETQ. This clone was counted once.

Sequencing used peripheral blood. This chain uses TRBV5-1 with TRBJ2-3; TRBD2 matches at 14 bases. The receptor's source is a man aged 30 to 39 with COVID-19, enrolled during active disease. The CDR3 DNA sequence: TGCGCCAGCAGCTCCCTCGGGACTAGCGGGAGAGGGGGGTACACAGATACGCAGTATTTT. This sequence encodes CASSSLGTSGRGGYTDTQYF. The full variable domain, its missing parts supplied by reference TRBV5-1 and TRBJ2-3, is KAGVTQTPRYLIKTRGQQVTLSCSPISGHRSVSWYQQTPGQGLQFLFEYFSETQRNKGNFPGRFSGRQFSNSRSEMNVSTLELGDSALYLCASSSLGTSGRGGYTDTQYFGPGTRLTVL.